This T cell receptor beta chain was observed in a study of beta chain features in type 1 diabetes. Study as a whole: The number of sorted cells examined across all samples was around 99 million.

This clone was counted a few times. The antigen remains undetermined. V gave up 2 bases and J gave up 7 bases; unmatched junction bases: 0. Germline CDR1 MNHEY, CDR2 SVGAGI. CDR3 size: 14 residues. Regarding the study as a whole: More deletions and fewer insertions at VDJ junctions were found in patients with type 1 diabetes. TCRB CDR3s from Type 1 diabetes patients were moderately but significantly shorter in all four CD4+ subsets.

Expressed TCRB transcripts were sequenced, since all the RNA that had been isolated was reverse transcribed. Produced via immunoSEQ multiplex PCR; TCRdb's table is partial and in-frame only. The sample contains a few hundred thousand clones, 11% of which appear only once. This receptor was taken from a man under 40 with type 1 diabetes. The V gene is TRBV6-5, the J gene TRBJ1-4; 11 bases are shared with TRBD1. Sequenced input: naive CD4+ T cells from blood. CDR3 residues: CASSYGTGGEKLFF. Written as DNA, the CDR3 is TGTGCCAGCAGTTACGGGACAGGGGGTGAAAAACTGTTTTTT.